A selection of T cell receptor beta chains follows, all from one sample in a study of blood T cell repertoires in COVID-19. Libraries were prepared by immunoSEQ multiplex PCR; TCRdb keeps only in-frame clonotypes and omits some of them. The sample lists fewer than 450,000 clones, 70% to 90% seen once, with around 12% in the top ten. Sequencing was done on a sample of peripheral blood. Receptor source: a woman between 50 and 59 years old with COVID-19, enrolled during active disease. The conserved cysteine and the conserved F or W are not part of the CDR3 here. Clone size is stated in some rows and not others, as once, few, many or a class when expanded.

v_call,clone_size,j_call,cdr3_aa
TRBV9,NA,TRBJ1-2,ASSSRVYGYT
TRBV3-1/TRBV3-2,NA,TRBJ2-7,ASSLSSYEQY
TRBV2,NA,TRBJ1-4,ASSDREGANEKLF
TRBV27,few,TRBJ1-2,ASSFGENYGYT
TRBV11-2,NA,TRBJ1-5,ASSLGRAYSNQPQH
TRBV19,NA,TRBJ2-7,ASSTADRVREQY
TRBV7-3,NA,TRBJ2-1,ASSLGLAGGYNEQF
TRBV30,few,TRBJ1-1,AWSYVGSGAPEAF
TRBV13,NA,TRBJ2-2,ASSLATSGDTGELF
TRBV29-1,once,TRBJ2-3,SARGTDTQY
TRBV6-4,NA,TRBJ2-7,ASSEGGRYEQY
TRBV29-1,few,TRBJ1-3,SALDRAGNTIY
TRBV5-1,NA,TRBJ1-1,ASSLVADTEAF
TRBV6-5,NA,TRBJ1-4,ASRPNGQEKLF
TRBV5-6,NA,TRBJ1-1,ASSPNRVTANTEAF
TRBV24-1,NA,TRBJ2-3,ATSARDRGRDTQY
TRBV3-1/TRBV3-2,NA,TRBJ2-3,ASSQVLTATDTQY
TRBV28,NA,TRBJ2-4,ASSSQGARNIQY
TRBV7-9,NA,TRBJ1-4,ASSVGVRTNEKLF
TRBV3-1/TRBV3-2,few,TRBJ2-7,ASSQDAGVLSYEQY
TRBV28,NA,TRBJ2-7,ASSFDRLPLLEQY
TRBV6-1,NA,TRBJ1-2,ASSEIAINYGYT
TRBV5-4,NA,TRBJ1-2,ASSLGTGLSYT
TRBV5-1,NA,TRBJ1-3,ASSLNPNRGNFGNTIY
TRBV6-5,once,TRBJ1-2,ASQSIAVGGDGYT
TRBV9,NA,TRBJ1-3,ASSVRGSSGNTIY
TRBV30,NA,TRBJ1-3,AWELASGNTIY
TRBV6-2/TRBV6-3,NA,TRBJ1-1,ASSYGGVNTEAF
TRBV5-4,NA,TRBJ1-2,ASSTWTGRSYT
TRBV27,NA,TRBJ2-5,ASSLWGGGETQY
TRBV11-3,NA,TRBJ2-5,ASSLSGTEEETQY
TRBV27,NA,TRBJ2-7,ASSLTPGQGVYEQY
TRBV2,NA,TRBJ1-4,ASSVGTGGPVNEKLF
TRBV6-5,NA,TRBJ2-3,ASRETSGVTDTQY
TRBV6-5,NA,TRBJ1-2,ASREGANYGYT
TRBV10-2,NA,TRBJ1-2,ASSVLQDYGYT
TRBV7-2,NA,TRBJ2-5,ASSTNREETQY
TRBV2,NA,TRBJ2-5,ASSEQGHKETQY
TRBV14,NA,TRBJ2-4,ASSHNAGTGKNIQY
TRBV24-1,NA,TRBJ2-3,ATSPTGTSGAGDTQY
TRBV4-2,few,TRBJ1-1,ASSQAQGTTEAF
TRBV5-1,NA,TRBJ1-1,ASSVETGGPTEAF
TRBV5-1,NA,TRBJ1-1,ASSLAEFTEAF
TRBV24-1,NA,TRBJ2-5,ATSDVTGGYQETQY